A single TCR beta chain is shown here with its context. Its specificity is not known. The sample originates from a study of tumor-infiltrating lymphocytes in localized non-small cell lung cancer. Overall study: Some samples were collected after neoadjuvant chemotherapy; smokers, never-smokers and several histologies were included. Study findings and constraints: Only some patients had TCR sequencing, depending on available tissue. IM1 and IM2 tumors showed no difference in T-cell fraction.

This CDR3 has 15 amino acids. J lost 7 bases, V lost 8 bases, and 15 bases had no gene match. Germline V CDR1 and CDR2: SNHLY, FYNNEI. Using immunoSEQ multiplex PCR, the repertoire was profiled, and TCRdb retains in-frame clones only, with some absent. This table has some 13,000 clones, 68% appearing once. The TCR sequence derives from a human donor with non-small cell lung cancer. Specimen: uninvolved lung tissue not adjacent to the tumor. The chain uses TRBV2 and TRBJ2-7, with TRBD2 matching 9 bases. In DNA form, the CDR3 reads TGTGCCAGCGAAAGAGGTGGTAGCGGGGGTCGGGAGCAGTACGTC. Protein product: CASERGGSGGREQYV.